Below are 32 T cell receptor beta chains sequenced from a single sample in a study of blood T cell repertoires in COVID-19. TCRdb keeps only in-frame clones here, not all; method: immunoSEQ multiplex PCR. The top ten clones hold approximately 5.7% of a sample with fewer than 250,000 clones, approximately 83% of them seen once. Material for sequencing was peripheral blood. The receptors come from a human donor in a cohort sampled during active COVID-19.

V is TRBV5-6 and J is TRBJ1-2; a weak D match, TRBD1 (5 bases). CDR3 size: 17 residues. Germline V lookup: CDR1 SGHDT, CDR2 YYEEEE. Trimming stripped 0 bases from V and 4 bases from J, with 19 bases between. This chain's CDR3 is CASSLAPRPQGGYGYTF. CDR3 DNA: TGTGCCAGCAGCTTGGCCCCCCGGCCCCAGGGAGGCTATGGCTACACCTTC.

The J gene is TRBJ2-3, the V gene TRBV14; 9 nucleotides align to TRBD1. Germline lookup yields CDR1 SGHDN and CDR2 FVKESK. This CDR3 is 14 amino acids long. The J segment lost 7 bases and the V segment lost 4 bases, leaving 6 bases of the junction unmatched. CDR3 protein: CASSLPGTGNTQYF. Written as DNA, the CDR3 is TGTGCCAGCAGCCTCCCCGGGACAGGGAATACGCAGTATTTT.

Here the CDR3 reads CASRDRVGYGYTF. CDR3 nucleotides: TGTGCCAGCCGAGACAGGGTGGGATATGGCTACACCTTC. The genes are TRBV6-6 and TRBJ1-2; TRBD1 matches 7 bases. CDR3 length: 13 amino acids. With 8 bases clipped from V and 5 bases from J, the junction kept 8 bases outside the gene matches. Germline CDR1 MNHNY, CDR2 SVGAGI (reference sequence).

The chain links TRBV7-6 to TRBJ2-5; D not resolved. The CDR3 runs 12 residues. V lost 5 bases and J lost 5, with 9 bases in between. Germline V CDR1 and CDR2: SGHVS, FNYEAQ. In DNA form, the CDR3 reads TGTGCCAGCAGCACCTTGGAGGAGACCCAGTACTTC. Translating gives CASSTLEETQYF.

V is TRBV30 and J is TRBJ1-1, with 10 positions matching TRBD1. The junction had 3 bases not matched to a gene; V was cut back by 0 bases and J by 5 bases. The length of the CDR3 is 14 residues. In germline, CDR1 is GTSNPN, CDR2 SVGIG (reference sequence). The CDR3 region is CAWSVGTGVTEAFF. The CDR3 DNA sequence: TGTGCCTGGAGTGTTGGGACAGGGGTTACTGAAGCTTTCTTT.

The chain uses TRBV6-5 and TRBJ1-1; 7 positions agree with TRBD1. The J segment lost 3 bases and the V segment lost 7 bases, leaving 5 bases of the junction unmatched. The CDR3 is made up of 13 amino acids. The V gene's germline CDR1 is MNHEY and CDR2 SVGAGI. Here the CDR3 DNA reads TGTGCCAGCATCACGACAGGGCACACTGAAGCTTTCTTT. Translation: CASITTGHTEAFF.

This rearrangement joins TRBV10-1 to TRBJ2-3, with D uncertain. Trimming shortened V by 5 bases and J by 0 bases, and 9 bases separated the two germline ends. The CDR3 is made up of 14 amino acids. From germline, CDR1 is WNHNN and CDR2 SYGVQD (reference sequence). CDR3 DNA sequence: TGCGCCAGCAGTCTTGACACTAGCACAGATACGCAGTATTTT. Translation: CASSLDTSTDTQYF.

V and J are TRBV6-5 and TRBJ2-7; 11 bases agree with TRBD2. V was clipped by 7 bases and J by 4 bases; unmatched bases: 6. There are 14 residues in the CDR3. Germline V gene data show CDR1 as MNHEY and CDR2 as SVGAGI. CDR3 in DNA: TGTGCCAGCACCATAGCGGGGGGGCCATACGAGCAGTACTTC. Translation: CASTIAGGPYEQYF.

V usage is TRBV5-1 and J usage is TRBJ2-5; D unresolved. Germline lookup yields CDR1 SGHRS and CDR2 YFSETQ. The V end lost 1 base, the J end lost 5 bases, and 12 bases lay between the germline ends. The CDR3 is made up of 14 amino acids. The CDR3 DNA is TGCGCCAGCAGCTTGTCCGTCGGAGACGAGACCCAGTACTTC. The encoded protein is CASSLSVGDETQYF.

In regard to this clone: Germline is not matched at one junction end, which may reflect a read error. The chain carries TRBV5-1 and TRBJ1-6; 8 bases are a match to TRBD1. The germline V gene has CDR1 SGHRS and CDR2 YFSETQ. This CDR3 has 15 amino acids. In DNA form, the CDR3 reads TGCGCCAGCAGTTTGGACAGGGCCCGCTCGGGACCCCTCCACTTT. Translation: CASSLDRARSGPLHF.

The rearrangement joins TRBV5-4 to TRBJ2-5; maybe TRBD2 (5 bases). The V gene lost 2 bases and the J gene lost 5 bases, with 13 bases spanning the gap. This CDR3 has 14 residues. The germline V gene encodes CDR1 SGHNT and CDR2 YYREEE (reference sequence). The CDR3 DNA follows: TGTGCCAGCAGCTTTCAGAAGAGGGTCGAGACCCAGTACTTC. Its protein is CASSFQKRVETQYF.

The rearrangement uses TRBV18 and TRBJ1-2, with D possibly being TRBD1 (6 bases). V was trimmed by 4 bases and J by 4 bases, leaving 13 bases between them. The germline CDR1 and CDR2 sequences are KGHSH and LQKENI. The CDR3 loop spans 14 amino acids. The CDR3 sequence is CASSRDTVFYGYTF. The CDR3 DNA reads TGTGCCAGCTCACGGGACACAGTTTTCTATGGCTACACCTTC.

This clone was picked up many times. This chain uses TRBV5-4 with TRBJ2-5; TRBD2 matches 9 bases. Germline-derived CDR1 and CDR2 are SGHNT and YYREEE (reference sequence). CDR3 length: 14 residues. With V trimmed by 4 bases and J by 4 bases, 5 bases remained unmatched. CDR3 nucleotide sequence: TGTGCCAGCAGCACGGGACTAGCTCTAGAGACCCAGTACTTC. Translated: CASSTGLALETQYF.

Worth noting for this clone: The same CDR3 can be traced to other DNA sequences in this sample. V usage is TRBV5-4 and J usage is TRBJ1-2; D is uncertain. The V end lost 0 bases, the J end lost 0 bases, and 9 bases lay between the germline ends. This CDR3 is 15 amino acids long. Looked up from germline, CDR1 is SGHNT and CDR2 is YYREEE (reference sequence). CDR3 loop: CASSLDPGTNYGYTF. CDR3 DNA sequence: TGTGCCAGCAGCTTGGACCCAGGCACTAACTATGGCTACACCTTC.

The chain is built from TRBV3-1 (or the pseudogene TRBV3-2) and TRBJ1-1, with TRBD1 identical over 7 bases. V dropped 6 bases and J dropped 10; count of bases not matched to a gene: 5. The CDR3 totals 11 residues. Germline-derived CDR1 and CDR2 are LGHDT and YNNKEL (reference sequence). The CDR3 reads CASRHRGLAFF. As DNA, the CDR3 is TGTGCCAGCAGACATAGGGGGCTAGCTTTCTTT.

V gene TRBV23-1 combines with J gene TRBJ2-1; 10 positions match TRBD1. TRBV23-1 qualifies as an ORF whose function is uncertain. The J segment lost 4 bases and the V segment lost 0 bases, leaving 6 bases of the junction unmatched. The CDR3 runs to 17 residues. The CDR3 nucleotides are TGCGCCAGCAGTCAATCCCGGACAGGGGGATGGTACAATGAGCAGTTCTTC. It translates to CASSQSRTGGWYNEQFF.

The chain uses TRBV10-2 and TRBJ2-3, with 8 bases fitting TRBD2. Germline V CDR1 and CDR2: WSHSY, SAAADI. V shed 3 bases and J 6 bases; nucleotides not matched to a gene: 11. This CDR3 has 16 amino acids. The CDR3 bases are TGCGCCAGCAGTGAACATCTAGCGGGTGGCCTGGATACGCAGTATTTT. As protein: CASSEHLAGGLDTQYF.

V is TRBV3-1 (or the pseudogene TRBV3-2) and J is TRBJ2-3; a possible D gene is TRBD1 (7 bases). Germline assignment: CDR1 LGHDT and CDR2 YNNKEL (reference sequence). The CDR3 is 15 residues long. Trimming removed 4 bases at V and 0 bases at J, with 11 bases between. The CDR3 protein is CASSPTGTSTDTQYF. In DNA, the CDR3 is TGTGCCAGCAGCCCGACAGGGACTAGCACAGATACGCAGTATTTT.

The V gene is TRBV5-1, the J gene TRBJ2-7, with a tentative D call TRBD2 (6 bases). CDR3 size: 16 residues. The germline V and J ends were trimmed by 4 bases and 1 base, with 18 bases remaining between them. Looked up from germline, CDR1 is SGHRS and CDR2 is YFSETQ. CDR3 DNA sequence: TGCGCCAGCAGCCCTCGGGGGACTCGAACTTCCTACGAGCAGTACTTC. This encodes CASSPRGTRTSYEQYF.

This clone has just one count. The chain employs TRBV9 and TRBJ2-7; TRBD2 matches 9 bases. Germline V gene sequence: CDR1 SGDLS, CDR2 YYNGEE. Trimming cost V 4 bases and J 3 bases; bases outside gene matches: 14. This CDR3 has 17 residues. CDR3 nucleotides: TGTGCCAGCAGCCTCCCATTGATGGTAGCGGGGGTCTACGAGCAGTACTTC. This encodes CASSLPLMVAGVYEQYF.

CDR3 coding DNA: TGTGCCAGCTCACCCTTACAAGGAAACACCATATATTTT. As protein: CASSPLQGNTIYF. The rearrangement uses TRBV18 and TRBJ1-3; the D is unclear. V lost 3 bases and J 4 bases, leaving 7 bases between the germline ends. CDR1 and CDR2 (germline): KGHSH, LQKENI. The CDR3 is 13 amino acids.

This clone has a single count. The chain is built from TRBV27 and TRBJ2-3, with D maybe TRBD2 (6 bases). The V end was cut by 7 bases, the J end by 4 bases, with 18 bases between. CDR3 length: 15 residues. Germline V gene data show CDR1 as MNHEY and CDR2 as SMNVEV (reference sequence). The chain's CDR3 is CASTEDVKRADTQYF. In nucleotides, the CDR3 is TGTGCCAGCACCGAAGACGTCAAGCGGGCAGATACGCAGTATTTT.

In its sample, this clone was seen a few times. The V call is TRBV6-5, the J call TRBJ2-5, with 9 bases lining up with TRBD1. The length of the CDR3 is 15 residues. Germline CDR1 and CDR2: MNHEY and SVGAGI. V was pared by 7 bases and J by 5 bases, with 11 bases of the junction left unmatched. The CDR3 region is CASTLPGTGRETQYF. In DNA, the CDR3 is TGTGCCAGCACTCTTCCCGGGACAGGGAGGGAGACCCAGTACTTC.

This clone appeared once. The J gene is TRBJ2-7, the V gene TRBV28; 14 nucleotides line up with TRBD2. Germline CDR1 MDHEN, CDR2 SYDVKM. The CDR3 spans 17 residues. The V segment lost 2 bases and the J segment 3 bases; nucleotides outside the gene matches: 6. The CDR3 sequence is CASSLLMGLAGDYEQYF. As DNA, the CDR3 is TGTGCCAGCAGTTTACTGATGGGACTAGCGGGGGACTACGAGCAGTACTTC.

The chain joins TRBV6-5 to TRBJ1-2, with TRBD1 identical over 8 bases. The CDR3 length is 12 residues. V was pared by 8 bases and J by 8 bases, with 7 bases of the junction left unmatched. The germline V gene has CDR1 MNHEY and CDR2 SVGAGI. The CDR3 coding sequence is TGTGCCAGCGGGACAGGCATGAGGGGCTACACCTTC. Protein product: CASGTGMRGYTF.

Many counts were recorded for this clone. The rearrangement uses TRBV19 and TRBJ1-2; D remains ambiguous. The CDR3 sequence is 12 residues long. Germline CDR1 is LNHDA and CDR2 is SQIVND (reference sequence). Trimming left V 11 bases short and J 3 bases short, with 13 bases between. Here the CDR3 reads CAGLLVDYGYTF. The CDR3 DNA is TGTGCCGGCTTGCTAGTGGACTATGGCTACACCTTC.

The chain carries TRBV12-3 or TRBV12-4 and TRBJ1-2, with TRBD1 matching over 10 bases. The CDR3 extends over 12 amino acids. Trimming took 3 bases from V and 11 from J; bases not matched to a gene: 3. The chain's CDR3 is CASSLGQGMYTF. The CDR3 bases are TGTGCCAGCAGTTTGGGACAGGGGATGTACACCTTC.

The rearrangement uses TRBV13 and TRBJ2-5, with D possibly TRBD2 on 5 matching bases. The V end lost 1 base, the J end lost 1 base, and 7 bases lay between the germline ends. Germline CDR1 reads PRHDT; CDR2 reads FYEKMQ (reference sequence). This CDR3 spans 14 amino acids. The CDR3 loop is CASSLAGFQETQYF. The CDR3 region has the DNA TGTGCCAGCAGCTTAGCGGGGTTCCAAGAGACCCAGTACTTC.

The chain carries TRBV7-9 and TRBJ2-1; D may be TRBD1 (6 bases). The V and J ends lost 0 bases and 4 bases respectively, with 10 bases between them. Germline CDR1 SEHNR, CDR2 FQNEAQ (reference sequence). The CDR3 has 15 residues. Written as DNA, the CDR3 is TGTGCCAGCAGCTTAGCTAGGACAGCTTACAATGAGCAGTTCTTC. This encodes CASSLARTAYNEQFF.

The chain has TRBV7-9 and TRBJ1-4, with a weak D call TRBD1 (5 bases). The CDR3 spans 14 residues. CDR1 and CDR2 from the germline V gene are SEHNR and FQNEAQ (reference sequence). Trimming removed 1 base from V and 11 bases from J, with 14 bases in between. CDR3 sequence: CASSLGQGWRKLFF. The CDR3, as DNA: TGTGCCAGCAGCTTAGGCCAGGGCTGGCGGAAACTGTTTTTT.

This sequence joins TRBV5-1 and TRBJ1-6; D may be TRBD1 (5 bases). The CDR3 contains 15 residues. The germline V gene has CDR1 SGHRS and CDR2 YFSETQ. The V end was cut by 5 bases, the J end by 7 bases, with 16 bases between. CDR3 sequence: CASRGHDKGNSPLHF. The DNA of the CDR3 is TGCGCCAGCAGAGGACACGACAAAGGGAATTCACCCCTCCACTTT.

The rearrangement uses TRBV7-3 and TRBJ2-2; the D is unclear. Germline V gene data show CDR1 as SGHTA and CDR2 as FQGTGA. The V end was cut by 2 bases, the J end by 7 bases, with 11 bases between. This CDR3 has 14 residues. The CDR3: CASSLELDDGELFF. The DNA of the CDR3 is TGTGCCAGCAGCTTAGAGCTAGATGACGGGGAGCTGTTTTTT.